This T cell receptor (beta chain) was documented in a study of cytomegalovirus exposure and HLA in healthy donors. The CDR3 spans 17 residues. J was trimmed by 2 bases and V by 4 bases; bases with no gene match: 8. CDR1 is SGHDN and CDR2 is FVKESK in the germline V gene. Primers: 60 Vbeta forward and 13 Jbeta reverse. Assay: immunoSEQ multiplex PCR; the TCRdb copy retains only in-frame clones and omits some. The sample contains approximately 120,000 clones, about 78% of which appear only once. This chain joins TRBV14 and TRBJ2-3; 11 bases map to TRBD2. This TCR was recovered from a man aged 30 to 45 in good health and CMV-seronegative. Sample: PBMCs. CDR3 nucleotides: TGTGCCAGCAGCCTCACAGGACTAGCGGGTATCACAGATACGCAGTATTTT. Translated: CASSLTGLAGITDTQYF.